These T cell receptor beta chains were read from a single sample in a study of blood T cell repertoires in COVID-19. The method was immunoSEQ multiplex PCR; TCRdb's version includes in-frame clones alone and lacks a portion of them. This sample has more than 200,000 clones; about 88% occur once, and the top ten carry approximately 2.1%. The specimen sequenced was peripheral blood. The receptors stem from a woman aged 40 to 49 who had recovered from COVID-19. Each CDR3 is given with its conserved first and last residue. A D gene is named only where the DNA matches it firmly. Clone size, where shown, is once, few, many, or a class for clones that have expanded.

v_gene	j_gene	d_gene	abundance	CDR3nt	CDR3aa
TRBV7-9	TRBJ1-1	.	.	TGTGCCAGCACAAGAACAGGGTCGGGGCAAGCTTTCTTT	CASTRTGSGQAFF
TRBV14	TRBJ1-3	.	.	TGTGCCAGCAGCTCGGGACTTCACACCATATATTTT	CASSSGLHTIYF
TRBV7-2	TRBJ2-3	.	.	TGTGCCAGCAGCTTAGTGTACGGAGCTGGAGATACGCAGTATTTT	CASSLVYGAGDTQYF
TRBV19	TRBJ2-7	TRBD1	.	TGTGCCAGTAGTAGACCAGGGGGCTTCTCCTACGAGCAGTACTTC	CASSRPGGFSYEQYF
TRBV19	TRBJ2-5	.	.	TGTGCCAGTAGTATAGATTCGACAGGTGGAGGGACCCAGTACTTC	CASSIDSTGGGTQYF
TRBV5-1	TRBJ1-5	.	few	TGCGCCAGCAGCCCCAACAATCAGCCCCAGCATTTT	CASSPNNQPQHF
TRBV4-1	TRBJ2-5	.	.	TGCGCCAGCAGCCCCCGCCGCGGGACGGAGACCCAGTACTTC	CASSPRRGTETQYF
TRBV6-5	TRBJ2-3	TRBD2	.	TGTGCCACAGCGGGGGGGGTCCGCTCGGGGCAGTATTTT	CATAGGVRSGQYF
TRBV11-2	TRBJ1-4	.	.	TGTGCCAGCAGCTTAGAAGAGGGGAGGGAAAAACTGTTTTTT	CASSLEEGREKLFF
TRBV19	TRBJ1-6	TRBD1	few	TGTGCCAGTAGTACAGGGGGCTATAATTCACCCCTCCACTTT	CASSTGGYNSPLHF
TRBV7-8	TRBJ1-3	.	.	TGTGCCAGCAGCTCCCACGGAGGGTCTGGAAACACCATATATTTT	CASSSHGGSGNTIYF
TRBV9	TRBJ1-4	TRBD1	once	TGTGCCAGCAGCTCGTCGACAGGGAGGTACGAAAAACTGTTTTTT	CASSSSTGRYEKLFF
TRBV3-1/TRBV3-2	TRBJ1-6	.	.	TGTGCCAGCACGATCTCCGGGACTATCTATAATTCACCCCTCCACTTT	CASTISGTIYNSPLHF
TRBV6-2/TRBV6-3	TRBJ2-7	.	.	TGTGCCAGCAGTTACTCGACAGCCTACGAGCAGTACTTC	CASSYSTAYEQYF
TRBV27	TRBJ1-1	.	.	TGTGCCAGCAGTCCTCGGGCGGCAGGGGACACTGAAGCTTTCTTT	CASSPRAAGDTEAFF
TRBV7-2	TRBJ2-7	.	.	TGTGCCAGCAGCTTGGTAGGGGCCTACGAGCAGTACTTC	CASSLVGAYEQYF
TRBV7-2	TRBJ2-5	TRBD2	few	TGTGCCAGCAGCCCTAGCGGCGTTCAAGAGACCCAGTACTTC	CASSPSGVQETQYF
TRBV6-5	TRBJ2-3	.	once	TGTGCCACTGGGAGACCAAGCACAGATACGCAGTATTTT	CATGRPSTDTQYF
TRBV5-1	TRBJ1-3	TRBD1	.	TGCGCCAGCAGCTTGGGGACAGGGAGTGGAAACACCATATATTTT	CASSLGTGSGNTIYF
TRBV5-1	TRBJ2-1	.	.	TGCGCCAGCAGCTTGGGGGGCGAGCAGTTCTTC	CASSLGGEQFF
TRBV11-3	TRBJ1-6	TRBD1	.	TGTGCCAGCAGCTCTATCCGGACAGGGGGCAATTCACCCCTCCACTTT	CASSSIRTGGNSPLHF
TRBV19	TRBJ2-2	.	.	TGTGCCAGTAGGGGGGCTCGCGGGGAGCTGTTTTTT	CASRGARGELFF
TRBV28	TRBJ1-2	.	.	TGTGCCAGCAGTTCCCCCCCGGGAGCTAACTATGGCTACACCTTC	CASSSPPGANYGYTF
TRBV18	TRBJ2-3	TRBD2	.	TGTGCCAGCTCACCAGGGGTTAGCGGGATAACAGATACGCAGTATTTT	CASSPGVSGITDTQYF
TRBV7-2	TRBJ2-1	TRBD2	once	TGTGCCAGCAGCTTAGTCGGGACTAGCGGATACAATGAGCAGTTCTTC	CASSLVGTSGYNEQFF
TRBV27	TRBJ1-1	.	once	TGTGCCAGCAGTGAAGCCTTTAGCACGAGGAGCACTGAAGCTTTCTTT	CASSEAFSTRSTEAFF
TRBV25-1	TRBJ2-6	.	.	TGTGCCAGCAGTGAAGACACAAGAGCCTCTGGGGCCAACGTCCTGACTTTC	CASSEDTRASGANVLTF
TRBV4-3	TRBJ2-7	.	.	TGCGCCAGCAGCCAAGAGGGAACGGGGGAGCAGTACTTC	CASSQEGTGEQYF
TRBV4-3	TRBJ1-1	.	.	TGCGCCAGCAGCCAAGGGCACGGGACTGAAGCTTTCTTT	CASSQGHGTEAFF
TRBV30	TRBJ1-1	.	.	TGTGCCACGGATCGGGGTCCGAACACTGAAGCTTTCTTT	CATDRGPNTEAFF
TRBV4-2	TRBJ2-2	.	.	TGTGCCAGCAGCCAAGAACGGGTCCGGAGAGGCGGGGAGCTGTTTTTT	CASSQERVRRGGELFF
TRBV5-1	TRBJ2-1	.	.	TGCGCCAGCAGCTTACGGCCCGGGTCCTACAATGAGCAGTTCTTC	CASSLRPGSYNEQFF
TRBV4-3	TRBJ2-2	TRBD1	.	TGCGCCAGCAGCCAAGATTGGGGACAGTACACCGGGGAGCTGTTTTTT	CASSQDWGQYTGELFF
TRBV29-1	TRBJ1-5	TRBD1	.	TGCAGCGTCGGGACAGGGGAACATCAGCCCCAGCATTTT	CSVGTGEHQPQHF
TRBV5-4	TRBJ1-5	.	.	TGTGCCAGCAGCCAAGGGCCCGACAGAAATCAGCCCCAGCATTTT	CASSQGPDRNQPQHF
TRBV27	TRBJ1-5	TRBD1	.	TGTGCCAGCAGTTATGGGTATGGGACAGCTAGCAATCAGCCCCAGCATTTT	CASSYGYGTASNQPQHF
TRBV11-3	TRBJ2-3	TRBD1	.	TGTGCCAGCAGCCCAAGGACAGGTCTCACAGATACGCAGTATTTT	CASSPRTGLTDTQYF
TRBV30	TRBJ2-1	TRBD2	.	TGTGCCTGGAGTGGAGTGTGGGCTAGCGGGAGAATGTATGCTGAGCAGTTCTTC	CAWSGVWASGRMYAEQFF
TRBV15	TRBJ1-4	.	.	TGTGCCACCAGCAGAGATTTCGGGGCAGGGGTTAATGAAAAACTGTTTTTT	CATSRDFGAGVNEKLFF
TRBV5-6	TRBJ2-2	TRBD1	.	TGTGCCAGCAGCCGTGGACAGGGTAGCACCGGGGAGCTGTTTTTT	CASSRGQGSTGELFF
TRBV27	TRBJ1-5	TRBD1	.	TGTGCCAGCAGTTCGCCAACAGGGGAGGCGGGCAATCAGCCCCAGCATTTT	CASSSPTGEAGNQPQHF
TRBV27	TRBJ1-5	.	.	TGTGCCAGCAGTTGGTCCTCAGGGCCCCAGCATTTT	CASSWSSGPQHF
TRBV9	TRBJ2-3	TRBD2	.	TGTGCCAGCAGCGCCTTGGGACTAGCAGTGACAGATACGCAGTATTTT	CASSALGLAVTDTQYF
TRBV5-8	TRBJ1-2	TRBD1	few	TGTGCCAGCAGCCTGGGACAGGTGGCCATATATGGCTACACCTTC	CASSLGQVAIYGYTF